The T cell receptor beta chain described here comes from a study of CD8 T cells in ankylosing spondylitis. Study outcomes and limitations: Earlier reports found some motif variants in synovial fluid and blood in reactive arthritis.

In this sample, this clonotype turned up many times. The target antigen is unknown. From the 5' RACE reads, TCRdb called clonotypes with MiXCR, one entry per CDR3 protein. This table has 210,000 or so distinct CDR3 sequences, under 8.5% appearing once. Germline loops: CDR1 LGHDT, CDR2 YNNKEL (reference sequence). The V end lost 2 bases, the J end lost 1 base, and 5 bases lay between the germline ends. CDR3 length: 13 amino acids. This TCR came from a female donor with ankylosing spondylitis or in good health (not recorded which). The chain carries TRBV3-1 and TRBJ1-1, with D hard to call. The sequencing sample was made of blood, either unsorted or a sorted T cell fraction (not recorded which). The DNA for the CDR3 is TGTGCCAGCAGCCAATCGGCGAACACTGAAGCTTTCTTT. Amino acids: CASSQSANTEAFF. The full variable domain, its missing parts supplied by reference TRBV3-1 and TRBJ1-1, is DTAVSQTPKYLVTQMGNDKSIKCEQNLGHDTMYWYKQDSKKFLKIMFSYNNKELIINETVPNRFSPKSPDKAHLNLHINSLELGDSAVYFCASSQSANTEAFFGQGTRLTVV.